This entry lists 26 T cell receptor beta chains sequenced from one sample in a study of neurological immune-mediated disorders. TCRdb analysed the 5' RACE reads with MiXCR anew, one entry per CDR3 protein. Found here are 55,000 to 75,000 distinct CDR3 sequences, around 5% of them singletons; the top ten hold approximately 5.1%. The material sequenced was PBMCs. These receptors all stem from a human donor with multiple sclerosis. The donor label of this sample is uncertain.

The table lists this clonotype with many counts. The V call is TRBV5-6, the J call TRBJ2-3, with D maybe TRBD1 (5 bases). The CDR3 length is 15 residues. Looked up from germline, CDR1 is SGHDT and CDR2 is YYEEEE. V was clipped by 2 bases and J by 3 bases, with 13 bases between them. CDR3 region: CASSLARVVTDTQYF. CDR3 nucleotide sequence: TGTGCCAGCAGCTTAGCCAGGGTGGTAACAGATACGCAGTATTTT.

This clonotype was seen ten or more times. The chain joins TRBV6-1 to TRBJ1-2, with D tentatively TRBD1 (5 bases). The V end lost 11 bases, the J end lost 3 bases, and 16 bases lay between the germline ends. This CDR3 is 13 amino acids long. Germline values: CDR1 MNHNS, CDR2 SASEGT. The CDR3 loop is CAAGDWEDYGYTF. As DNA, the CDR3 is TGTGCCGCGGGGGATTGGGAGGACTATGGCTACACCTTC.

As for this clonotype: Without the conserved terminal phenylalanine or tryptophan, this CDR3 likely stems from a read error. The chain is built from TRBV6-2 or TRBV6-3 and TRBJ2-1, with D maybe TRBD1 (6 bases). This CDR3 spans 15 amino acids. Between the trimmed V and J ends, which lost 9 bases and 4 bases, there was a span of 19 bases. Germline V gene data show CDR1 as MNHEY and CDR2 as SVGEGT. The CDR3 sequence: CASRPGEGVYNEQFV. The DNA of the CDR3 is TGTGCCAGTAGGCCCGGCGAGGGGGTTTACAATGAGCAGTTCGTC.

Ten or more counts support this clonotype. The CDR3 coding sequence is TGTGCCAGCCCAGGACCCAGGGATTACCTATTCGTCTATGGCTACACCTTC. Translating it yields CASPGPRDYLFVYGYTF. The chain carries TRBV6-4 and TRBJ1-2, with D possibly matching TRBD1 (5 bases). The CDR3 is 17 amino acids. Germline V gene sequence: CDR1 MRHNA, CDR2 SNTAGT. The V gene lost 8 bases and the J gene lost 4 bases, with 26 bases spanning the gap.

In its sample, this clonotype was seen many times. The chain uses TRBV20-1 and TRBJ2-7; 12 positions match TRBD2. The CDR3 has 15 residues. Germline V gene data show CDR1 as DFQATT and CDR2 as SNEGSKA (reference sequence). The V gene end was trimmed by 6 bases and the J gene end by 0 bases; junction bases not matched to a gene: 6. CDR3: CSATTSGGPSYEQYF. In DNA, the CDR3 is TGCAGTGCCACTACTAGCGGGGGGCCCTCCTACGAGCAGTACTTC.

There are many counts of this clonotype. The chain carries TRBV3-1 and TRBJ1-1; D is ambiguous. The V end lost 4 bases, the J end lost 1 base, and 10 bases lay between the germline ends. Germline loops: CDR1 LGHDT, CDR2 YNNKEL (reference sequence). This CDR3 contains 14 residues. Here the CDR3 reads CASSLRTGNTEAFF. CDR3 bases: TGTGCCAGCAGCCTCCGGACGGGGAACACTGAAGCTTTCTTT. The full variable domain, its missing parts supplied by reference TRBV3-1 and TRBJ1-1, is DTAVSQTPKYLVTQMGNDKSIKCEQNLGHDTMYWYKQDSKKFLKIMFSYNNKELIINETVPNRFSPKSPDKAHLNLHINSLELGDSAVYFCASSLRTGNTEAFFGQGTRLTVV.

Ten or more counts support this clonotype. This chain connects TRBV5-1 to TRBJ2-3, with D perhaps TRBD1 (6 bases). V was trimmed by 4 bases and J by 4 bases, leaving 13 bases between them. This CDR3 is built from 14 residues. Germline V gene sequence: CDR1 SGHRS, CDR2 YFSETQ. CDR3 in amino acids: CASSPRTVSDTQYF. The CDR3 bases are TGCGCCAGCAGCCCGCGGACAGTGTCAGATACGCAGTATTTT.

This clonotype was seen many times. The chain carries TRBV5-5 and TRBJ1-5; D perhaps matches TRBD1 (6 bases). CDR1 and CDR2 (germline): SGHKS, YYEKEE (reference sequence). Trimming left V 3 bases short and J 0 bases short, with 7 bases between. The CDR3 spans 14 residues. CDR3 DNA sequence: TGTGCCAGCAGCTGGACAGATAGCAATCAGCCCCAGCATTTT. As protein: CASSWTDSNQPQHF.

This clonotype was counted ten times or more. This chain connects TRBV12-3 or TRBV12-4 to TRBJ2-3, with D uncertain. The length of the CDR3 is 11 residues. V lost 7 bases and J 4 bases, leaving 6 bases between the germline ends. The CDR3 is CASTSADTQYF. The CDR3 DNA follows: TGTGCCAGCACGTCAGCAGATACGCAGTATTTT.

This clonotype has at least ten counts. This rearrangement joins TRBV5-1 to TRBJ2-6, with D unclear. V dropped 1 base and J dropped 3 bases, with 8 bases sitting between them. Germline V lookup: CDR1 SGHRS, CDR2 YFSETQ. The CDR3 contains 15 residues. The CDR3: CASSLSGFGANVLTF. CDR3 sequence (DNA): TGCGCCAGCAGCTTGAGTGGGTTTGGGGCCAACGTCCTGACTTTC.

At least ten counts were recorded for this clonotype. J is TRBJ1-2 and V is TRBV20-1; D is perhaps TRBD1 (5 bases). CDR1 and CDR2 from the germline V gene are DFQATT and SNEGSKA (reference sequence). The length of the CDR3 is 15 residues. V lost 0 bases and J 4 bases, leaving 15 bases between the germline ends. CDR3 loop: CSAREPAWGTYGYTF. CDR3 DNA: TGCAGTGCTAGAGAACCGGCCTGGGGGACCTATGGCTACACCTTC.

This clonotype was seen ten or more times. V gene TRBV24-1 combines with J gene TRBJ2-5, with a tentative D call TRBD2 (6 bases). The CDR3 sequence is 14 residues long. Germline CDR1 KGHDR, CDR2 SFDVKD. V was cut by 4 bases and J by 6 bases, with 14 bases left in between. CDR3 DNA: TGTGCCACCAGTGAAACTACTAGCCCAAAGACCCAGTACTTC. Its translation: CATSETTSPKTQYF.

This clonotype came up many times. The rearrangement joins TRBV24-1 to TRBJ2-5, with TRBD2 matching over 7 bases. Trimming at V came to 9 bases and at J to 0 bases, leaving 0 bases not matched to a gene. This CDR3 region has 12 residues. Germline CDR1 KGHDR, CDR2 SFDVKD. The CDR3 protein is CATGGDQETQYF. As DNA, the CDR3 is TGTGCCACCGGGGGGGACCAAGAGACCCAGTACTTC.

This clonotype was detected ten times or more. The chain employs TRBV20-1 and TRBJ2-1; maybe TRBD2 (6 bases). Germline V gene sequence: CDR1 DFQATT, CDR2 SNEGSKA (reference sequence). V lost 0 bases to trimming and J lost 6 bases, with 18 bases between them. This CDR3 region has 16 residues. The CDR3 sequence: CSARDTAGTAGNEQFF. The CDR3 DNA reads as TGCAGTGCTAGAGATACGGCGGGGACCGCCGGCAATGAGCAGTTCTTC.

Ten or more counts support this clonotype. This sequence joins TRBV5-6 and TRBJ1-3, with a possible D match to TRBD1 (6 bases). The CDR3 is 15 residues long. The V and J ends lost 4 bases and 3 bases respectively, with 14 bases between them. Per germline, CDR1 SGHDT and CDR2 YYEEEE. CDR3: CASSPVQGGGNTIYF. The CDR3 region has the DNA TGTGCCAGCAGCCCGGTACAGGGAGGTGGAAACACCATATATTTT.

V gene TRBV12-3 or TRBV12-4 combines with J gene TRBJ1-1; tentative D call: TRBD1 (6 bases). The V and J ends lost 4 bases and 3 bases respectively, with 9 bases between them. The CDR3 totals 13 residues. CDR3 coding DNA: TGTGCCAGCAGTTCGGGACATTACACTGAAGCTTTCTTT. Protein sequence: CASSSGHYTEAFF.

The table lists this clonotype with many counts. The V call is TRBV7-9, the J call TRBJ2-2, with TRBD1 as a possible D gene (6 bases). CDR1 and CDR2 from the germline V gene are SEHNR and FQNEAQ (reference sequence). V lost 2 bases to trimming and J lost 4 bases, with 11 bases between them. The CDR3 has 15 residues. The CDR3: CASSLYGRGTGELFF. Here the CDR3 DNA reads TGTGCCAGCAGCTTATACGGCAGGGGCACCGGGGAGCTGTTTTTT.

There are many counts of this clonotype. The chain is built from TRBV6-6 and TRBJ2-3; 14 bases align to TRBD2. The ends lost 6 bases at V and 0 bases at J; junction bases unmatched: 5. Looked up from germline, CDR1 is MNHNY and CDR2 is SVGAGI (reference sequence). The CDR3 contains 17 residues. The CDR3 DNA reads as TGTGCCAGCAGATGGGGACTAGCGGGGGTTAGCACAGATACGCAGTATTTT. Translating it yields CASRWGLAGVSTDTQYF.

This clonotype was found many times. CDR3 bases: TGTGCCACCAGCAGAGATAAGCTGGCAACTAATGAAAAACTGTTTTTT. This encodes CATSRDKLATNEKLFF. The chain employs TRBV15 and TRBJ1-4; D is unresolved. CDR3 length equals 16 residues. Germline CDR1 LNHNV, CDR2 YYDKDF (reference sequence). V was clipped by 0 bases and J by 0 bases, with 8 bases between them.

This clonotype showed up many times. The chain carries TRBV27 and TRBJ2-1; 8 bases align to TRBD1. V shed 5 bases, J shed 10 bases, and the junction held 10 bases outside the gene matches. Germline values: CDR1 MNHEY, CDR2 SMNVEV (reference sequence). This CDR3 spans 14 amino acids. CDR3 sequence: CASSTPRGLNEQFF. The CDR3 DNA is TGTGCCAGCAGTACCCCCAGGGGGCTAAACGAGCAGTTCTTC.

The V gene is TRBV2, the J gene TRBJ1-1; 9 positions match TRBD1. CDR3 length: 14 residues. The trim removed 8 bases at V and 5 bases at J, leaving 9 bases unmatched. Germline lookup yields CDR1 SNHLY and CDR2 FYNNEI. Written as DNA, the CDR3 is TGTGCCAGCCCCTCACAGGGGGCGAAGACTGAAGCTTTCTTT. Its protein is CASPSQGAKTEAFF.

This clonotype was seen at least ten times. The chain joins TRBV7-8 to TRBJ2-1, with D possibly being TRBD1 or TRBD2 (5 bases each). V lost 4 bases and J lost 7, with 17 bases in between. CDR1 is SGHVS and CDR2 is FQNEAQ in the germline V gene. This CDR3 region has 15 residues. The CDR3 bases are TGTGCCAGCAGCTCAGAGGGACGTCGACGAAATGAGCAGTTCTTC. It specifies CASSSEGRRRNEQFF.

This clonotype was observed many times. The chain has TRBV10-3 and TRBJ2-7; the D gene could be TRBD1 or TRBD2 (5 bases each). V was shortened by 8 bases and J by 4 bases, with 15 bases between the two germline ends. Germline V gene sequence: CDR1 ENHRY, CDR2 SYGVKD. CDR3 length: 13 amino acids. The CDR3 sequence: CAIQDEGLYEQYF. Here the CDR3 DNA reads TGTGCCATCCAGGACGAGGGGTTGTACGAGCAGTACTTC.

This clonotype has at least ten counts. The chain couples TRBV5-5 to TRBJ1-5, with a possible D match to TRBD1 (5 bases). The CDR3 totals 13 residues. CDR1 and CDR2 (germline): SGHKS, YYEKEE (reference sequence). V lost 4 bases to trimming and J lost 3 bases, with 8 bases between them. The CDR3 loop is CASSLGTNQPQHF. CDR3 bases: TGTGCCAGCAGCCTGGGGACCAATCAGCCCCAGCATTTT.

This clonotype was observed a single time. The chain carries TRBV3-1 and TRBJ1-3, with D hard to call. CDR1 is LGHDT and CDR2 is YNNKEL in the germline V gene (reference sequence). CDR3 size: 15 residues. V lost 2 bases and J 0 bases, leaving 8 bases between the germline ends. The CDR3 loop is CASSQMSGSGNTIYF. CDR3 nucleotide sequence: TGTGCCAGCAGCCAAATGTCGGGCTCTGGAAACACCATATATTTT. Full variable domain (outside the CDR3, taken from reference TRBV3-1 and TRBJ1-3): DTAVSQTPKYLVTQMGNDKSIKCEQNLGHDTMYWYKQDSKKFLKIMFSYNNKELIINETVPNRFSPKSPDKAHLNLHINSLELGDSAVYFCASSQMSGSGNTIYFGEGSWLTVV.

This clonotype has a count of ten or more. The chain links TRBV7-2 to TRBJ1-1, with D unclear. V lost 2 bases and J 4 bases, leaving 14 bases between the germline ends. The CDR3 consists of 15 residues. The germline gives CDR1 SGHTA, CDR2 FQGNSA. The CDR3 here is CASSLHGGSITEAFF. Here the CDR3 DNA reads TGTGCCAGCAGCTTACATGGAGGGTCGATCACTGAAGCTTTCTTT. Filled out from reference TRBV7-2 and TRBJ1-1, the complete variable domain reads GAGVSQSPSNKVTEKGKDVELRCDPISGHTALYWYRQSLGQGLEFLIYFQGNSAPDKSGLPSDRFSAERTGGSVSTLTIQRTQQEDSAVYLCASSLHGGSITEAFFGQGTRLTVV.